Sequencing of this TCR beta chain was carried out in a study of neurological immune-mediated disorders (dated by TCRdb to about 2019). In the study overall: Among the 35 or so multiple sclerosis patients, around 30 had relapsing-remitting MS and 3 had secondary progressive MS. Of the 68 subjects in the cohort, about 14 were HAM/TSP patients, some 34 were multiple sclerosis patients, and approximately 20 were healthy controls. Peripheral blood TCR-beta repertoires from patients with HTLV-I-associated myelopathy (HAM/TSP), patients with multiple sclerosis, and healthy controls were compared in the study using UMI-based sequencing. The approximately 99 TCR-beta libraries included longitudinal samples, technical triplicates and paired sorted CD4+ and CD8+ T-cell subsets alongside PBMC samples. Here is what the overall study found, with its caveats: No association of the MS cluster with clinical or MRI features was observed, and the need for larger cohorts was stated by the authors. Repertoires from 18 of 34 MS patients were grouped by phylogenetic analysis into a cluster of related CDR3 sequences, suggesting a possible repertoire-level signature. No identical CDR3 amino acid sequences were shared among expanded clones across subjects, suggesting private TCR-beta repertoires in all groups. TCR clonal expansion was highest in HAM/TSP patients and lowest in MS patients, with MS patients falling below even healthy controls.

This clonotype was observed at least ten times. No antigen is known for it. Qualities for individual bases were not recorded, and no much larger clone is one base off. cDNA synthesis used template-switch 5'RACE with a primer carrying a 10-nucleotide random unique molecular identifier tagging each TCR transcript. Each sequencing run produced over 190 million TCR-beta sequences covering 15-18 subjects. The RNeasy kit was used to extract total RNA. Using the KAPA Real-time Library Amplification kit, TCR-beta VDJ regions were amplified with primers for the TCR constant region and the 5'RACE anchor. Sample indexes and Illumina adaptors were added in a first PCR, after which library yield was increased in a second PCR. After purification with Ampure beads, the TCR product of roughly 650 bp was size-selected on a 2% E-gel SizeSelection system. Before pooling, library quality was checked on a Bioanalyzer, concentration was measured with Qubit, and libraries were quantified with the Kapa Library Quantification kit. Libraries were sequenced paired-end 2 x 150 bp on an Illumina HiSeq 2500. To increase sequence diversity, roughly 25-31% phiX was spiked into each library pool. From the authors' description of their analysis: The quality-filtered reads were processed with the UMI-based MiGEC pipeline, whose error correction step removed more than 80% of the raw TCR sequences. IMGT germline references were used for alignment of VDJ genes, and clonotypes were defined by a unique CDR3 amino acid sequence together with V-J genes. Clonal expansion, Shannon diversity, and CDR3 relatedness (CalcPairwiseDistances, ClusterSamples) were evaluated with VDJtools, and phylogenetic trees were built with CLCbio workbench. Clones with at least 8 unique UMIs were defined as expanded, with this threshold being based on coefficient-of-variation modelling across technical triplicates. The public reads were reanalyzed by TCRdb: fastp trimming at Q25, MiXCR alignment, in-frame beta chains only. Rows are unified per CDR3 protein, each entry keeping the most common DNA and genes. The V and J calls shown here were made by TCRdb, not taken from the authors' results. The sample table contains about 58,000 distinct CDR3 sequences; only one count was recorded for 3% to 3.5% of them. The ten most abundant clones make up approximately 7.1% of the sample.

For the unsorted PBMC libraries, 2 million PBMCs were stored in RNAlater at -80 degrees C until RNA extraction and were used to generate the libraries. Multiple sclerosis patients were enrolled in a US clinical protocol under which disease progression was evaluated by magnetic resonance imaging. PBMCs were separated from peripheral blood using Ficoll-Hypaque density gradient centrifugation and then cryopreserved in liquid nitrogen. From the cysteine up to the phenylalanine, the CDR3 has a length of 12 residues. Only the CDR3 DNA is retained, 36 bases long and in frame from the first base. The germline V gene (reference sequence) gives CDR1 as DFQATT and CDR2 as SNEGSKA. From V the trimming removes 7 bases and from J it removes 8 bases, while the gene matches leave 9 bases of the junction unaccounted for.

The receptor chain draws on TRBV20-1 and TRBJ1-2, with 8 bases matching TRBD1. The clonotype comes from a woman aged 55-69 years with multiple sclerosis. Sequencing was done on a sample of PBMCs. Here the CDR3 is given as CSVARGPRGYTF. The DNA reads as follows: TGCAGTGTAGCCAGGGGGCCGCGGGGCTACACCTTC.